The 15 T cell receptor beta chains below all came from one sample that was sequenced in a study of read filtering for tumor transcriptome and immune sequencing. From approximately 400 ng of RNA, a library with molecular barcoded alpha/delta and beta/gamma adaptors was made. One entry per CDR3 protein results from TCRdb running MiXCR on the reads. Of tens of thousands of distinct CDR3 sequences listed, about a fifth are singletons. Input material: a population of CD138-negative cells sorted from bone marrow. All receptors derive from a donor older than 35 with multiple myeloma.

This clonotype occurred many times. The chain links TRBV6-5 to TRBJ2-2, with 7 bases lining up with TRBD2. CDR1 and CDR2 (germline): MNHEY, SVGAGI. Germline trimming cut 2 bases from V and 5 bases from J; bases unmatched to any gene: 5. The CDR3 is made up of 15 amino acids. CDR3 region: CASSYPTGGTGELFF. The CDR3 bases are TGTGCCAGCAGTTACCCCACCGGGGGGACCGGGGAGCTGTTTTTT.

In this sample, this clonotype turned up many times. The chain employs TRBV6-2 or TRBV6-3 and TRBJ2-7; TRBD1 agrees at 8 bases. After removal of 6 bases from V and 3 bases from J, the junction contained 4 bases not matched to a gene. Looked up from germline, CDR1 is MNHEY and CDR2 is SVGEGT. The CDR3 spans 13 residues. The CDR3 protein is CASSRDRYYEQYF. The CDR3 DNA is TGTGCCAGCAGCAGGGACAGGTACTACGAGCAGTACTTC.

This clonotype was counted many times. V is TRBV6-1 and J is TRBJ2-1; D is perhaps TRBD2 (6 bases). Per the germline V gene, CDR1 is MNHNS and CDR2 is SASEGT. The germline V and J ends were trimmed by 6 bases and 9 bases, with 15 bases remaining between them. The CDR3 is 13 amino acids. The CDR3 reads CASRPGLTFEQFF. The CDR3 nucleotides are TGTGCCAGCAGACCGGGACTGACTTTTGAGCAGTTCTTC.

This clonotype was detected only a few times. V usage is TRBV7-2 and J usage is TRBJ1-2, with 7 bases matching TRBD1. There are 15 residues in the CDR3. J gave up 0 bases and V 1 base, and 2 bases lay outside the gene matches. Germline V gene lookup returns CDR1 SGHTA and CDR2 FQGNSA. Written as DNA, the CDR3 is TGTGCCAGCAGCTTAGTAGGGGGCCCTAACTATGGCTACACCTTC. This translates into CASSLVGGPNYGYTF.

This clonotype has only one observation. A far larger clone is one base from this, pointing to a likely read error. The chain carries TRBV7-8 and TRBJ1-6; D is uncertain. The last part of the DNA fits TRBJ1-1 better; the J call may be wrong. The CDR3 is 13 amino acids. CDR1 and CDR2 (germline): SGHVS, FQNEAQ. DNA for the CDR3: TGTGCCAGCAGCATAGCCGTCGGTTCAGGAGCTTTCTTT. Residues: CASSIAVGSGAFF.

Ten or more counts support this clonotype. The gene calls are TRBV15 and TRBJ1-4; D possibly corresponds to TRBD1 (5 bases). The CDR3 loop spans 14 amino acids. CDR1 and CDR2 (germline): LNHNV, YYDKDF (reference sequence). Trimming removed 6 bases at V and 0 bases at J, with 8 bases between. CDR3 sequence: CATSGGATNEKLFF. The CDR3 DNA reads TGTGCCACCAGTGGGGGGGCAACTAATGAAAAACTGTTTTTT.

The CDR3 DNA is TGTGCCAGCAGTTACTCGGACCGGAGGGAGACCCAGTACTTC. Translated: CASSYSDRRETQYF. The chain has TRBV6-6 and TRBJ2-5; a weak D match, TRBD2 (5 bases). Germline V gene lookup returns CDR1 MNHNY and CDR2 SVGAGI (reference sequence). The CDR3 loop spans 14 amino acids. The V end lost 0 bases, the J end lost 5 bases, and 10 bases lay between the germline ends.

This clonotype came up many times. V and J are TRBV9 and TRBJ2-1, with TRBD2 matching 9 bases. CDR1 is SGDLS and CDR2 is YYNGEE in the germline V gene. V lost 3 bases and J lost 3; bases outside the gene matches: 7. The CDR3 contains 16 residues. Here the CDR3 DNA reads TGTGCCAGCAGCGAGGGGGCTAGCGGGGTCTACAATGAGCAGTTCTTC. Protein: CASSEGASGVYNEQFF.

This clonotype was observed a few times. The chain couples TRBV25-1 to TRBJ2-1; 8 positions match TRBD2. Germline V gene data show CDR1 as MGHDK and CDR2 as SYGVNS. J gave up 7 bases and V 7 bases, and 9 bases lay outside the gene matches. This CDR3 region has 14 residues. CDR3 bases: TGTGCCAGCACCTTAGCGGGATCTGGGAATGAGCAGTTCTTC. It is translated as CASTLAGSGNEQFF.

Remarks on this clonotype: No conserved phenylalanine or tryptophan is present at the end of the CDR3, so a read error is the likely explanation. The chain joins TRBV23-1 to TRBJ2-7; 8 bases align to TRBD1. TRBV23-1 is reported as an ORF; its role is uncertain. V dropped 0 bases and J dropped 3; count of bases not matched to a gene: 13. CDR3 size: 18 residues. This CDR3 reads CASSQSRVSRGLCYEQYL. As DNA, the CDR3 is TGCGCCAGCAGTCAATCGAGAGTTTCCAGGGGGCTATGCTACGAGCAGTACCTC.

Regarding this clonotype: This may come from a read error, since a much larger clone is one base off. This chain uses TRBV20-1 with TRBJ2-7; 9 bases align to TRBD1. This CDR3 contains 15 residues. The V gene end was trimmed by 4 bases and the J gene end by 1 base; junction bases not matched to a gene: 8. Per germline, CDR1 DFQATT and CDR2 SNEGSKA (reference sequence). This CDR3 reads CSAIPPGQGSYEQYF. The CDR3 DNA reads TGCAGTGCTATACCTCCGGGACAGGGTTCCTACGAGCAGTACTTC.

In this sample, this clonotype turned up many times. V gene TRBV7-2 combines with J gene TRBJ2-1; tentative D call: TRBD1 (8 bases). The V and J ends lost 5 bases and 4 bases respectively, with 15 bases between them. The CDR3 sequence is 15 residues long. CDR1 and CDR2 (germline): SGHTA, FQGNSA. CDR3 coding DNA: TGTGCCAGCAGCGGAGACAGGGGACTATACAATGAGCAGTTCTTC. Its translation is CASSGDRGLYNEQFF.

This sequence joins TRBV19 and TRBJ1-5; 9 bases align to TRBD1. Per the germline V gene, CDR1 is LNHDA and CDR2 is SQIVND (reference sequence). This CDR3 contains 18 residues. With 5 bases clipped from V and 2 bases from J, the junction kept 13 bases outside the gene matches. The DNA for the CDR3 is TGTGCCAGTAGTCCGAGGGGACAGGGTATTACGGGCAATCAGCCCCAGCATTTT. This sequence encodes CASSPRGQGITGNQPQHF.

This clonotype appeared many times. The rearrangement uses TRBV29-1 and TRBJ1-1, with a tentative D call TRBD1 (6 bases). Between the trimmed V and J ends, which lost 4 bases and 6 bases, there was a span of 18 bases. The CDR3 loop spans 14 amino acids. Germline V gene lookup returns CDR1 SQVTM and CDR2 ANQGSEA. The CDR3 reads CSVVPTTTGAEAFF. The CDR3 DNA sequence: TGCAGCGTTGTTCCCACCACGACAGGCGCTGAAGCTTTCTTT.

Note on this clonotype: A much larger clone lies one base from this, so it may be a read error. This chain links TRBV20-1 with TRBJ2-7, with unresolved D. This CDR3 is built from 11 residues. Germline V gene lookup returns CDR1 DFQATT and CDR2 SNEGSKA (reference sequence). The CDR3: CSAGALYEQYF. The CDR3 nucleotides are TGCAGTGCTGGAGCTCTCTACGAGCAGTACTTT.